A selection of T cell receptor beta chains follows, all from one sample in a study of blood T cell repertoires in COVID-19. Generated by immunoSEQ multiplex PCR, the TCRdb table keeps only in-frame clones and is missing some. The data contain 270,000 or so clones, about 80% of them singletons. The sample was peripheral blood. The receptors here all came from a human donor in a cohort sampled during active COVID-19. CDR3s include the opening cysteine and the closing phenylalanine or tryptophan. Each record gives: D gene, clone size, J gene, V gene, CDR3 protein, CDR3 DNA. D genes are given only for firm matches. Clone size, where shown, is once, few, many, or a class for clones that have expanded.

>TRBD1|NA|TRBJ1-5|TRBV12-5
CASEGAGSSNQPQHF
TGTGCTAGTGAGGGGGCTGGGTCTAGCAATCAGCCCCAGCATTTT
>NA|NA|TRBJ2-1|TRBV7-3
CASSWGSGRGGNEQFF
TGTGCCAGCAGCTGGGGTAGCGGAAGGGGTGGGAATGAGCAGTTCTTC
>TRBD1|few|TRBJ2-5|TRBV29-1
CSVARQGRQETQYF
TGCAGCGTTGCCCGACAGGGTCGGCAAGAGACCCAGTACTTC
>NA|once|TRBJ2-7|TRBV28
CASNPPGLPHSYEQYF
TGTGCCAGCAATCCCCCTGGGCTACCGCACTCCTACGAGCAGTACTTC
>NA|NA|TRBJ1-1|TRBV3-1/TRBV3-2
CASSQGSAGTEAFF
TGTGCCAGCAGCCAGGGGTCGGCGGGCACTGAAGCTTTCTTT
>NA|once|TRBJ1-5|TRBV6-2/TRBV6-3
CASSYPGFGNQPQHF
TGTGCCAGCAGTTACCCAGGGTTCGGCAATCAGCCCCAGCATTTT
>TRBD1|once|TRBJ2-2|TRBV2
CASSEWAGGAGELFF
TGTGCCAGCAGTGAATGGGCAGGGGGCGCGGGGGAGCTGTTTTTT
>NA|NA|TRBJ1-2|TRBV5-4
CASSLGAENDYGYTF
TGTGCCAGCAGCTTAGGAGCCGAAAACGACTATGGCTACACCTTC
>NA|NA|TRBJ1-1|TRBV13
CASSLLVSGTEAFF
TGTGCCAGCAGCTTATTGGTGTCGGGCACTGAAGCTTTCTTT
>TRBD1|NA|TRBJ2-2|TRBV6-5
CASSYSTGGHTGELFF
TGTGCCAGCAGTTACTCGACAGGGGGGCACACCGGGGAGCTGTTTTTT
>TRBD2|NA|TRBJ2-1|TRBV6-5
CASSPTSDEQFF
TGTGCCAGCAGTCCAACTAGCGATGAGCAGTTCTTC
>NA|NA|TRBJ2-7|TRBV20-1
CSASPTGAREGYEQYF
TGCAGTGCTAGTCCGACGGGAGCGCGGGAAGGTTACGAGCAGTACTTC
>TRBD1|NA|TRBJ2-7|TRBV18
CASSQTGSEQYF
TGTGCCAGCTCACAGACAGGGTCCGAGCAGTACTTC
>NA|once|TRBJ2-7|TRBV5-1
CASSLSGDDTYEQYF
TGCGCCAGCAGCTTGTCGGGGGATGATACCTACGAGCAGTACTTC
>TRBD1|NA|TRBJ2-7|TRBV5-1
CASSLGQGASSYEQYF
TGCGCCAGCAGCCTGGGACAGGGGGCAAGCTCCTACGAGCAGTACTTC
>TRBD1|few|TRBJ2-2|TRBV28
CASSLPTGGGTGELFF
TGTGCCAGCAGCCTTCCGACAGGGGGAGGCACCGGGGAGCTGTTTTTT
>TRBD1|NA|TRBJ2-1|TRBV2
CASSDRQGRGEQFF
TGTGCCAGCAGTGACAGACAGGGACGTGGTGAGCAGTTCTTC
>TRBD1|NA|TRBJ1-1|TRBV28
CASSLYGDRAEAFF
TGTGCCAGCAGTTTATACGGGGACAGGGCTGAAGCTTTCTTT
>TRBD2|NA|TRBJ2-7|TRBV18
CASSPYTGGSSYEQYF
TGTGCCAGCTCACCTTATACGGGAGGGAGCTCCTACGAGCAGTACTTC
>NA|NA|TRBJ1-2|TRBV18
CASSPGLEGDYTF
TGTGCCAGCTCACCGGGTCTCGAGGGGGACTACACCTTC
>NA|NA|TRBJ1-2|TRBV10-2
CASSERQGYGYTF
TGCGCCAGCAGTGAGAGGCAGGGCTATGGCTACACCTTC
>NA|NA|TRBJ1-2|TRBV2
CASSGYRTGYGYTF
TGTGCCAGCAGTGGGTACAGGACGGGCTATGGCTACACCTTC
>NA|NA|TRBJ2-7|TRBV6-5
CASSPLDSYEQYF
TGTGCCAGCAGCCCCCTGGACAGCTACGAGCAGTACTTC
>NA|NA|TRBJ2-3|TRBV5-1
CASSLGQGSDTQYF
TGCGCCAGCAGCTTGGGGCAGGGCTCAGATACGCAGTATTTT
>NA|NA|TRBJ1-1|TRBV5-6
CASSLITGQWSAFF
TGTGCCAGCAGCTTGATTACTGGTCAATGGTCCGCTTTCTTT
>TRBD1|NA|TRBJ1-1|TRBV6-5
CASSYGQGAVNTEAFF
TGTGCCAGCAGTTACGGGCAGGGGGCTGTGAACACTGAAGCTTTCTTT
>NA|NA|TRBJ1-1|TRBV7-9
CASSYRRQVEAFF
TGTGCCAGCAGCTACCGAAGACAGGTTGAAGCTTTCTTT
>TRBD1|NA|TRBJ1-2|TRBV29-1
CSGAEGAGYGYTF
TGCAGCGGGGCGGAGGGGGCTGGCTATGGCTACACCTTC
>TRBD2|NA|TRBJ2-3|TRBV5-4
CASKGASGRSDTQYF
TGTGCCAGCAAGGGCGCTAGCGGGCGATCAGATACGCAGTATTTT
>NA|NA|TRBJ2-7|TRBV5-4
CASSNPDSLYEQYF
TGTGCCAGCAGCAATCCGGACAGCCTCTACGAGCAGTACTTC
>NA|NA|TRBJ1-2|TRBV28
CASSRRQVGGYTF
TGTGCCAGCAGCCGAAGACAGGTCGGTGGCTACACCTTC
>TRBD2|NA|TRBJ2-5|TRBV29-1
CSVEDFGQVSGVSETQYF
TGCAGCGTTGAAGATTTCGGTCAAGTGAGCGGGGTCTCAGAGACCCAGTACTTC
>NA|NA|TRBJ2-1|TRBV7-2
CASSARTYNEQFF
TGTGCCAGCAGCGCGCGAACCTACAATGAGCAGTTCTTC
>NA|NA|TRBJ1-2|TRBV3-1/TRBV3-2
CASSQGNRVGYTF
TGTGCCAGCAGCCAAGGGAACAGGGTGGGCTACACCTTC
>NA|NA|TRBJ2-5|TRBV19
CASSIRQTDSGETQYF
TGTGCCAGTAGTATCCGCCAGACGGACAGCGGCGAGACCCAGTACTTC
>TRBD1|NA|TRBJ2-1|TRBV15
CATQVDRADYNEQFF
TGTGCCACCCAAGTGGACAGGGCGGACTACAATGAGCAGTTCTTC
>TRBD1|NA|TRBJ2-4|TRBV6-4
CASTRADREVWNIQYF
TGTGCCAGCACCCGTGCCGACAGGGAAGTTTGGAACATTCAGTACTTC
>NA|NA|TRBJ1-1|TRBV9
CASSVVKGQGNTEAFF
TGTGCCAGCAGCGTAGTCAAGGGGCAGGGGAACACTGAAGCTTTCTTT
>TRBD1|once|TRBJ1-2|TRBV6-2/TRBV6-3
CASSYADRGDYGYTF
TGTGCCAGCAGTTACGCGGACAGGGGGGACTATGGCTACACCTTC
>NA|NA|TRBJ1-3|TRBV9
CASSVAASSSGNTIYF
TGTGCCAGCAGCGTAGCCGCAAGCTCCTCTGGAAACACCATATATTTT
>TRBD1|NA|TRBJ2-5|TRBV5-4
CASSLSGQRQETQYF
TGTGCCAGCAGCTTGTCGGGACAGAGGCAAGAGACCCAGTACTTC
>NA|NA|TRBJ2-2|TRBV28
CASSIIRGTGELFF
TGTGCCAGCAGCATAATTAGGGGCACCGGGGAGCTGTTTTTT
>NA|NA|TRBJ2-3|TRBV24-1
CATSDPRTDTQYF
TGTGCCACCAGTGACCCGAGAACCGATACGCAGTATTTT
>NA|NA|TRBJ2-3|TRBV7-9
CASSLGTGGIDTQYF
TGTGCCAGCAGCTTAGGGACCGGAGGGATAGATACGCAGTATTTT
>NA|NA|TRBJ2-2|TRBV24-1
CATSDLSRGDPGELFF
TGTGCCACCAGTGATTTGTCCAGGGGCGATCCCGGGGAGCTGTTTTTT
>NA|once|TRBJ2-5|TRBV4-2
CASSQGGVGETQYF
TGTGCCAGCAGCCAAGGGGGAGTTGGGGAGACCCAGTACTTC
>NA|NA|TRBJ2-7|TRBV5-1
CASSTDKPYEQYF
TGCGCCAGCAGCACGGACAAACCCTACGAGCAGTACTTC
>NA|once|TRBJ1-1|TRBV11-3
CASSPGLGTEAFF
TGTGCCAGCAGTCCAGGGTTGGGGACTGAAGCTTTCTTT